This T cell receptor (beta chain) was sequenced for a study of blood T cells in healthy people across ages. V shed 6 bases and J shed 3 bases, with 17 bases lying between them. This CDR3 has 14 residues. Germline assignment: CDR1 DFQATT and CDR2 SNEGSKA (reference sequence). The use of a sample-barcoded 5' primer and a J-beta primer mix characterized a second PCR of roughly 6 to 11 cycles. TCRdb re-analysed the 5' RACE reads in MiXCR, keeping a single row per CDR3 protein. The table records 650,000 to 1,000,000 distinct CDR3 sequences, 35% to 40% of them present only once. This clonotype was detected a few times. Antigen unknown. Overall study results and limits: The recorded TCR beta diversity per million T cells decreased in a roughly linear manner with age.

Material for sequencing was blood. This TCR came from a man aged 18 to 30 in good health. The chain uses TRBV20-1 and TRBJ1-1, with D possibly being TRBD1 (5 bases). The DNA for the CDR3 is TGCAGTGCACGAGCGGGGGGGTGGGACACTGAAGCTTTCTTT. Translating gives CSARAGGWDTEAFF.